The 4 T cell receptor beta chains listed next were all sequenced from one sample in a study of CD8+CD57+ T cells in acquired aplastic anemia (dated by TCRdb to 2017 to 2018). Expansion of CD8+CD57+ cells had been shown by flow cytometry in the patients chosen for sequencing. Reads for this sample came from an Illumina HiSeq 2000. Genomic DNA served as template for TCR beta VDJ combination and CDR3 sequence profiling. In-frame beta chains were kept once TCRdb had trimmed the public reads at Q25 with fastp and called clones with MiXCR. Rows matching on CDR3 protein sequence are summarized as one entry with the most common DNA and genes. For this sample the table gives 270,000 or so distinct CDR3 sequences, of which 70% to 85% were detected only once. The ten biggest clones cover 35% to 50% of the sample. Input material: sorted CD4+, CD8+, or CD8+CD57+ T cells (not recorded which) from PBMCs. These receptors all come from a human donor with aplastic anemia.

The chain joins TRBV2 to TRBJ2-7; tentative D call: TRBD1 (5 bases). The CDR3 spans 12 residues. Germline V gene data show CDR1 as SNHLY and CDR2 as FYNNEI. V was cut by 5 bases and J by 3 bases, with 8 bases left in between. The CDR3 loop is CASSSQDYEQYF. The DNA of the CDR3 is TGTGCCAGCAGTTCACAGGACTACGAGCAGTACTTC. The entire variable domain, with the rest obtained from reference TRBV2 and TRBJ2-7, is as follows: EPEVTQTPSHQVTQMGQEVILRCVPISNHLYFYWYRQILGQKVEFLVSFYNNEISEKSEIFDDQFSVERPDGSNFTLKIRSTKLEDSAMYFCASSSQDYEQYFGPGTRLTVT.

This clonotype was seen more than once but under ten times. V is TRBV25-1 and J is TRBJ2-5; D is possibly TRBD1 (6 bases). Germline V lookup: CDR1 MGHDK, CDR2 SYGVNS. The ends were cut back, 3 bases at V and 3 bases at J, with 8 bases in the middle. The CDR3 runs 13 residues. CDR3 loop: CASSETGEETQYF. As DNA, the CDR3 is TGTGCCAGCAGTGAGACAGGAGAAGAGACCCAGTACTTC.

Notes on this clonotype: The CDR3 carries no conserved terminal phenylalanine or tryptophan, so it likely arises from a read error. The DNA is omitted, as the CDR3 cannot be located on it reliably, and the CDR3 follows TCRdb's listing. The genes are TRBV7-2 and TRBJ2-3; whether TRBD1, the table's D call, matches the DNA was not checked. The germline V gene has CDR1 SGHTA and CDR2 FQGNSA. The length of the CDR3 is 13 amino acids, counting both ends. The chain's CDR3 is CASGDGGADTQYY.

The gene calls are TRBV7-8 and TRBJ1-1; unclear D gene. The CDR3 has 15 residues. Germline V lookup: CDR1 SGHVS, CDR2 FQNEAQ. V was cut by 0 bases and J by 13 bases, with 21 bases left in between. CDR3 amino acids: CASSLARAADTQYFF. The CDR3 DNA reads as TGTGCCAGCAGCTTAGCGCGAGCAGCCGATACGCAGTATTTCTTT.